These 24 T cell receptor beta chains were all obtained from the same sample, sequenced in a study of Ad26.COV2.S vaccination and SARS-CoV-2 variants. The data were produced by immunoSEQ multiplex PCR, yet TCRdb's version contains in-frame clones alone and is incomplete. This table holds fewer than 150,000 clones, 75% to 90% found once. Source: peripheral blood, taken after recovery from COVID-19. These receptors were obtained from a human donor who had recovered from COVID-19.

The rearrangement links TRBV10-2 to TRBJ2-7; possibly TRBD1 or TRBD2 for D (6 bases each). Germline CDR1 is WSHSY and CDR2 is SAAADI. Trimming shortened V by 2 bases and J by 7 bases, and 9 bases separated the two germline ends. CDR3 length: 12 amino acids. CDR3 bases: TGCGCCAGCAGTGAGGGAGGGACAGAGCAGTACTTC. Translation: CASSEGGTEQYF.

This chain connects TRBV12-3 or TRBV12-4 to TRBJ1-5, with TRBD1 as a possible D gene (5 bases). The ends were cut back, 7 bases at V and 2 bases at J, with 9 bases in the middle. The CDR3 is made up of 13 amino acids. The CDR3 coding sequence is TGTGCCAGCAACGCGGGGGGCAATCAGCCCCAGCATTTT. Its protein product is CASNAGGNQPQHF.

V and J are TRBV30 and TRBJ1-1, with D possibly TRBD1 on 5 matching bases. The germline V gene has CDR1 GTSNPN and CDR2 SVGIG (reference sequence). There are 15 residues in the CDR3. Trimming took off 2 bases at V and 4 bases at J, with 17 bases between the two ends. For the CDR3, the DNA is TGTGCCTGGAGTACACGGGGACGGCGGGGCACTGAAGCTTTCTTT. Residues: CAWSTRGRRGTEAFF.

The J gene is TRBJ2-2, the V gene TRBV3-1 (or the pseudogene TRBV3-2); D ambiguous. V lost 4 bases, J lost 4 bases, and 7 bases lay in between. The CDR3 sequence is 13 residues long. Per germline, CDR1 LGHDT and CDR2 YNNKEL (reference sequence). CDR3 sequence (DNA): TGTGCCAGCAGCCCCTCTATCACCGGGGAGCTGTTTTTT. This encodes CASSPSITGELFF.

This clone turned up a few times. Written as DNA, the CDR3 is TGTGCCATCAGCATACAGGACGCCAAGAACACTGAAGCTTTCTTT. Protein sequence: CAISIQDAKNTEAFF. The chain has TRBV10-3 and TRBJ1-1, with a weak D call TRBD1 (5 bases). The CDR3 has 15 amino acids. V lost 6 bases and J lost 1, with 15 bases in between. Germline V gives CDR1 ENHRY, CDR2 SYGVKD.

The V gene is TRBV19, the J gene TRBJ2-1, with TRBD2 matching 16 bases. Germline V CDR1 and CDR2: LNHDA, SQIVND (reference sequence). CDR3 length: 17 residues. Unmatched junction bases numbered 8, after V lost 5 bases and J lost 7 bases. For the CDR3, the DNA is TGTGCCAGTAGTTCACCGGGACTAGCGGGGGGGCTGAATGAGCAGTTCTTC. It codes for CASSSPGLAGGLNEQFF. The whole variable domain, filled in from reference TRBV19 and TRBJ2-1, reads DGGITQSPKYLFRKEGQNVTLSCEQNLNHDAMYWYRQDPGQGLRLIYYSQIVNDFQKGDIAEGYSVSREKKESFPLTVTSAQKNPTAFYLCASSSPGLAGGLNEQFFGPGTRLTVL.

The CDR3 spells CASSLAPGGINTIYF. CDR3 DNA: TGTGCCAGCAGCTTAGCGCCGGGGGGGATAAACACCATATATTTT. The rearrangement links TRBV7-2 to TRBJ1-3; D might be TRBD1 (5 bases). V was cut by 0 bases and J by 6 bases, with 12 bases left in between. The CDR3 contains 15 residues. CDR1 is SGHTA, CDR2 FQGNSA, per germline.

The V gene is TRBV29-1, the J gene TRBJ2-7, with 8 bases fitting TRBD2. The germline gives CDR1 SQVTM, CDR2 ANQGSEA. This CDR3 contains 16 residues. As DNA, the CDR3 is TGCAGTGGGGCCGGGGGGGTGAAGGGCAGCTCCTACGAGCAGTACTTC. Amino acid sequence: CSGAGGVKGSSYEQYF.

This sequence joins TRBV6-6 and TRBJ2-7; no firm D call. Trimming cost V 2 bases and J 0 bases, with 5 bases left between them. Germline V lookup: CDR1 MNHNY, CDR2 SVGAGI (reference sequence). The CDR3 is 13 amino acids. As DNA, the CDR3 is TGTGCCAGCAGTTACAAAAGCTCCTACGAGCAGTACTTC. Protein: CASSYKSSYEQYF.

This chain connects TRBV4-1 to TRBJ2-3; 15 nucleotides line up with TRBD2. The CDR3 length is 18 residues. J lost 5 bases, V lost 4 bases, and 10 bases had no gene match. Germline V CDR1 and CDR2: MGHRA, YSYEKL. The CDR3, as DNA: TGCGCCAGCAGCCGCGGACTAGCGGGGGGGACCGACAGAGATACGCAGTATTTT. This codes for CASSRGLAGGTDRDTQYF.

This chain connects TRBV28 to TRBJ2-1, with a weak D call TRBD2 (6 bases). The CDR3 consists of 16 residues. CDR1 is MDHEN, CDR2 SYDVKM, per germline. Trimming removed 5 bases at V and 0 bases at J, with 14 bases between. The CDR3 DNA is TGTGCCAGCAGTCCTGGGACTCCCCGCTCCTACAATGAGCAGTTCTTC. The encoded protein is CASSPGTPRSYNEQFF.

The chain is built from TRBV27 and TRBJ1-1; D is possibly TRBD1 (5 bases). Trimming left V 0 bases short and J 5 bases short, with 10 bases between. Germline V gene sequence: CDR1 MNHEY, CDR2 SMNVEV (reference sequence). The CDR3 extends over 14 amino acids. CDR3 loop: CASSLSGGGTEAFF. In nucleotides, the CDR3 is TGTGCCAGCAGTTTATCTGGGGGAGGGACTGAAGCTTTCTTT.

The chain has TRBV15 and TRBJ1-1; no reliable D call. CDR1 LNHNV and CDR2 YYDKDF come from the germline V gene (reference sequence). The V gene lost 3 bases and the J gene lost 1 base, with 12 bases spanning the gap. There are 15 residues in the CDR3. The CDR3 nucleotides are TGTGCCACCAGCAGGGAGAGTACCTGGAACACTGAAGCTTTCTTT. It yields the protein CATSRESTWNTEAFF. Full variable domain (missing parts from reference TRBV15 and TRBJ1-1): DAMVIQNPRYQVTQFGKPVTLSCSQTLNHNVMYWYQQKSSQAPKLLFHYYDKDFNNEADTPDNFQSRRPNTSFCFLDIRSPGLGDTAMYLCATSRESTWNTEAFFGQGTRLTVV.

V gene TRBV5-1 combines with J gene TRBJ1-2, with TRBD1 matching 7 bases. This CDR3 has 14 amino acids. The V gene end was trimmed by 4 bases and the J gene end by 4 bases; junction bases not matched to a gene: 7. Germline V gene data show CDR1 as SGHRS and CDR2 as YFSETQ. CDR3 DNA: TGCGCCAGCAGCGTAAAGGGGGCTGCCTATGGCTACACCTTC. This gives the protein CASSVKGAAYGYTF.

The J gene is TRBJ1-5, the V gene TRBV28; tentatively, D is TRBD1 (6 bases). Germline lookup yields CDR1 MDHEN and CDR2 SYDVKM. With 8 bases removed from V and 4 bases from J, the gap between germline ends came to 12 bases. There are 13 residues in the CDR3. In nucleotides, the CDR3 is TGTGCCAGCGTTGCGGGGGCAAATCAGCCCCAGCATTTT. Amino acid sequence: CASVAGANQPQHF.

The CDR3 bases are TGTGCCAGCAGCATAGGACTAGCGGGGGGGATAACCTACGAGCAGTACTTC. Encoded protein: CASSIGLAGGITYEQYF. The chain couples TRBV7-2 to TRBJ2-7; 15 nucleotides agree with TRBD2. Germline CDR1 SGHTA, CDR2 FQGNSA. The CDR3 loop spans 17 amino acids. V trimming: 5 bases; J trimming: 2 bases; junction bases outside the gene matches: 7.

The chain has TRBV7-9 and TRBJ1-1; unclear D gene. V dropped 6 bases and J dropped 3 bases, with 5 bases sitting between them. The germline V gene encodes CDR1 SEHNR and CDR2 FQNEAQ (reference sequence). The length of the CDR3 is 11 residues. This CDR3 is CASSQDTEAFF. CDR3 sequence (DNA): TGTGCCAGCAGTCAAGACACTGAAGCTTTCTTT.

This clone was counted a single time. This chain uses TRBV2 with TRBJ1-2, with D unresolved. The CDR3 is 16 residues long. Germline V gene lookup returns CDR1 SNHLY and CDR2 FYNNEI. The ends were cut back, 8 bases at V and 3 bases at J, with 22 bases in the middle. CDR3 region: CASFYRKGYKDYGYTF. The CDR3 DNA reads TGTGCCAGCTTTTACCGAAAAGGCTACAAGGACTATGGCTACACCTTC.

This chain uses TRBV20-1 with TRBJ2-1; 7 bases align to TRBD2. The CDR3 totals 15 residues. V trimming: 3 bases; J trimming: 4 bases; junction bases outside the gene matches: 9. The germline gives CDR1 DFQATT, CDR2 SNEGSKA (reference sequence). As DNA, the CDR3 is TGCAGTGCTAGTCCCAATGGGGGAGGGTACAATGAGCAGTTCTTC. Translation: CSASPNGGGYNEQFF.

The chain recombines TRBV27 with TRBJ2-7; 9 nucleotides agree with TRBD1. The CDR3 consists of 13 residues. Germline CDR1 and CDR2: MNHEY and SMNVEV (reference sequence). Germline trimming cut 7 bases from V and 6 bases from J; bases unmatched to any gene: 7. CDR3 sequence reads: CASKQQGAVEQYF. The CDR3 DNA reads as TGTGCCAGCAAACAACAGGGGGCGGTCGAGCAGTACTTC.

This clone has a single count. The chain couples TRBV2 to TRBJ2-7; TRBD1 matches 8 bases. Per germline, CDR1 SNHLY and CDR2 FYNNEI. The CDR3 has 17 amino acids. The V and J ends lost 7 bases and 0 bases, in that order; junction bases with no gene match: 14. The CDR3 bases are TGTGCCAGCACCCCCGGCCAGGGGGCCTCGAGCTCCTACGAGCAGTACTTC. It yields the protein CASTPGQGASSSYEQYF.

The V call is TRBV7-8, the J call TRBJ1-1, with D possibly being TRBD1 (6 bases). This CDR3 has 18 residues. Germline V CDR1 and CDR2: SGHVS, FQNEAQ. The V and J ends lost 5 bases and 4 bases respectively, with 26 bases between them. For the CDR3, the DNA is TGTGCCAGCAGCACCGGGAGAGCGCAGGGGCGGTACAGCACTGAAGCTTTCTTT. It codes for CASSTGRAQGRYSTEAFF.

This chain links TRBV27 with TRBJ1-5; D uncertain. Germline V gives CDR1 MNHEY, CDR2 SMNVEV (reference sequence). Trimming removed 5 bases from V and 0 bases from J, with 8 bases in between. The CDR3 spans 14 residues. CDR3 nucleotides: TGTGCCAGCAGTCTTCGGAATAGCAATCAGCCCCAGCATTTT. Its translation is CASSLRNSNQPQHF.

The chain recombines TRBV7-2 with TRBJ2-1; no definite D call. Germline V gives CDR1 SGHTA, CDR2 FQGNSA. The CDR3 consists of 12 residues. Trimming took 4 bases from V and 9 from J, leaving 10 bases between them. The CDR3 bases are TGTGCCAGCAGCTCTAAATGGACTGAGCAGTTCTTC. Translated, it gives CASSSKWTEQFF.